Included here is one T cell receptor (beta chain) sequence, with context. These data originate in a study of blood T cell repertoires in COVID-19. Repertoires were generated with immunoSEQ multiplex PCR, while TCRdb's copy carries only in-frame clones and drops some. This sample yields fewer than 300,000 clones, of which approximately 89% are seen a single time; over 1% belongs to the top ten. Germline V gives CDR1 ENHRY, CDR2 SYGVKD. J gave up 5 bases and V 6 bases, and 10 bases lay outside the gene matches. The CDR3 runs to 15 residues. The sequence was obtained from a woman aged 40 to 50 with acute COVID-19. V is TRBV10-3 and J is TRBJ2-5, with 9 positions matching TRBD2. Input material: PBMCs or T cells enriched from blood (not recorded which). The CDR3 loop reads CAIRILSGGQETQYF. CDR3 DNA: TGTGCCATCAGGATTCTTAGCGGGGGCCAGGAGACCCAGTACTTC.